The 25 T cell receptor beta chains presented below share a single source sample, sequenced in a study of metastatic and nonmetastatic thyroid tumors. TCRdb reprocessed the PCR reads via MiXCR. The sample lists 17,000 or so clones, 21% seen once, with over 15% in the top ten. Thyroid surgery was performed in patients who had received no treatment beforehand. The sequencing sample was made of tumor tissue. Receptors originate from a female donor with papillary thyroid cancer or a benign thyroid nodule (not recorded which). Some clones in this sample may be carry-over from other donors' samples.

This clone has a count of ten or more. The CDR3 DNA follows: TGTGCCAGCAGTCGCCCTCCGGGGTACGAGACCCAGTACTTC. It specifies CASSRPPGYETQYF. The chain employs TRBV11-3 and TRBJ2-5; D is possibly TRBD2 (5 bases). Between the trimmed V and J ends, which lost 6 bases and 5 bases, there was a span of 16 bases. The germline gives CDR1 SGHNT, CDR2 YENEEA. The CDR3 is 14 residues long.

This clone showed up many times. The chain has TRBV2 and TRBJ2-7, with D possibly called TRBD1 or TRBD2 (5 bases each). Germline CDR1 is SNHLY and CDR2 is FYNNEI. With 8 bases removed from V and 0 bases from J, the gap between germline ends came to 17 bases. The CDR3 is 15 amino acids. The CDR3 reads CASLWWDGSSYEQYF. The CDR3 nucleotides are TGTGCCAGCCTTTGGTGGGACGGAAGCTCCTACGAGCAGTACTTC.

The genes are TRBV9 and TRBJ1-2, with 7 positions matching TRBD1. This CDR3 is 15 amino acids long. CDR1 is SGDLS, CDR2 YYNGEE, per germline. Trimming cost V 0 bases and J 6 bases; bases outside gene matches: 8. The CDR3 here is CASSVAPGQEDGYTF. CDR3 bases: TGTGCCAGCAGCGTAGCTCCCGGACAGGAAGATGGCTACACCTTC.

Many counts were recorded for this clone. The genes are TRBV7-9 and TRBJ1-2; D call uncertain. V dropped 3 bases and J dropped 2 bases, with 4 bases sitting between them. This CDR3 has 12 amino acids. Germline CDR1 and CDR2: SEHNR and FQNEAQ (reference sequence). CDR3 sequence reads: CASSFQNYGYTF. CDR3 nucleotides: TGTGCCAGCAGCTTTCAGAACTATGGCTACACCTTC.

This clone was counted only a few times. This chain uses TRBV27 with TRBJ2-7; TRBD2 matches 7 bases. The V gene end was trimmed by 6 bases and the J gene end by 6 bases; junction bases not matched to a gene: 11. CDR3 length: 14 amino acids. Looked up from germline, CDR1 is MNHEY and CDR2 is SMNVEV (reference sequence). This CDR3 reads CASSLTGTTREQYF. CDR3 nucleotides: TGTGCCAGCAGCCTTACCGGGACTACTCGCGAGCAGTACTTC.

This clone has a handful of counts. The V call is TRBV6-2 or TRBV6-3, the J call TRBJ2-7; D perhaps matches TRBD2 (6 bases). CDR1 and CDR2 from the germline V gene are MNHEY and SVGEGT. The V end was cut by 0 bases, the J end by 1 base, with 13 bases between. There are 16 residues in the CDR3. The CDR3 region is CASSYSVTRISYEQYF. The DNA for the CDR3 is TGTGCCAGCAGTTACTCGGTGACTAGAATTTCCTACGAGCAGTACTTC.

This clone was counted at least ten times. V gene TRBV20-1 combines with J gene TRBJ2-3; D remains ambiguous. The germline V gene has CDR1 DFQATT and CDR2 SNEGSKA (reference sequence). This CDR3 contains 12 residues. The V gene lost 1 base and the J gene lost 3 bases, with 5 bases spanning the gap. The CDR3 spells CSARGNTDTQYF. CDR3 in DNA: TGCAGTGCTAGAGGCAATACAGATACGCAGTATTTT.

With respect to this clone: The same CDR3 arises from other DNA sequences in this sample as well. This sequence joins TRBV5-1 and TRBJ1-1; D ambiguous. The CDR3 loop spans 15 amino acids. Trimming cost V 0 bases and J 0 bases, with 9 bases left between them. Germline V gene lookup returns CDR1 SGHRS and CDR2 YFSETQ. The chain's CDR3 is CASSLGGTMNTEAFF. The CDR3 region has the DNA TGCGCCAGCAGCTTGGGCGGTACTATGAACACTGAAGCTTTCTTT.

V usage is TRBV4-2 and J usage is TRBJ2-7; 8 bases line up with TRBD1. The V segment lost 1 base and the J segment 7 bases; nucleotides outside the gene matches: 3. Germline values: CDR1 LGHNA, CDR2 YNFKEQ. This CDR3 region has 13 residues. CDR3 in amino acids: CASSQATGGEQYF. The DNA for the CDR3 is TGTGCCAGCAGCCAAGCCACAGGGGGGGAGCAGTACTTC.

This clone was seen a few times. This chain links TRBV2 with TRBJ1-6, with D hard to call. Germline V gene data show CDR1 as SNHLY and CDR2 as FYNNEI. V lost 5 bases and J 7 bases, leaving 6 bases between the germline ends. This CDR3 contains 12 residues. The CDR3 coding sequence is TGTGCCAGCAGTTCGCCCAATTCACCCCTCCACTTT. Its protein is CASSSPNSPLHF.

This clone has a count of ten or more. This chain joins TRBV11-2 and TRBJ1-4; D gene unclear. The V gene's germline CDR1 is SGHAT and CDR2 FQNNGV. CDR3 size: 16 residues. The V and J ends lost 5 bases and 3 bases respectively, with 16 bases between them. CDR3 sequence: CASSRGNGPANEKLFF. The CDR3, as DNA: TGTGCCAGCAGCCGTGGTAACGGGCCGGCTAATGAAAAACTGTTTTTT.

The V gene is TRBV3-1, the J gene TRBJ2-6; D is undetermined. This CDR3 is built from 16 residues. Trimming shortened V by 0 bases and J by 3 bases, and 9 bases separated the two germline ends. The germline gives CDR1 LGHDT, CDR2 YNNKEL (reference sequence). CDR3 in DNA: TGTGCCAGCAGCCAAGAAGGTTGGAATGGGGCCAACGTCCTGACTTTC. It codes for CASSQEGWNGANVLTF.

This clone appeared many times. The chain links TRBV6-6 to TRBJ2-1, with D possibly TRBD1 on 5 matching bases. V lost 0 bases and J lost 4, with 10 bases in between. Germline V gives CDR1 MNHNY, CDR2 SVGAGI (reference sequence). The length of the CDR3 is 15 residues. The chain's CDR3 is CASSYSGRAYNEQFF. DNA for the CDR3: TGTGCCAGCAGTTACTCGGGCAGGGCATACAATGAGCAGTTCTTC.

This clone was detected many times. The identical CDR3 is also encoded by other nucleotide sequences in the sample. V and J are TRBV5-5 and TRBJ2-5; D is perhaps TRBD1 (5 bases). The CDR3 consists of 14 residues. The ends were cut back, 5 bases at V and 0 bases at J, with 11 bases in the middle. Germline-derived CDR1 and CDR2 are SGHKS and YYEKEE (reference sequence). This chain's CDR3 is CASRGLGYQETQYF. CDR3 in DNA: TGTGCCAGCAGGGGGCTCGGATACCAAGAGACCCAGTACTTC. The variable domain in full, with the rest retrieved from reference TRBV5-5 and TRBJ2-5, is DAGVTQSPTHLIKTRGQQVTLRCSPISGHKSVSWYQQVLGQGPQFIFQYYEKEERGRGNFPDRFSARQFPNYSSELNVNALLLGDSALYLCASRGLGYQETQYFGPGTRLLVL.

This clone is termed medium-sized. This chain connects TRBV12-5 to TRBJ2-3; D is tentatively TRBD1 or TRBD2 (5 bases each). Per germline, CDR1 LGHNT and CDR2 FRNRAP. This CDR3 comprises 13 residues. V gave up 6 bases and J gave up 1 base, with 8 bases separating them. The CDR3 sequence is CASGGPGTDTQYF. DNA for the CDR3: TGTGCTAGTGGGGGACCCGGCACAGATACGCAGTATTTT.

This clone turned up a few times. At one end the junction does not follow the germline gene, possibly because of a read error. The rearrangement joins TRBV10-2 to TRBJ1-5, with TRBD1 identical over 8 bases. Looked up from germline, CDR1 is WSHSY and CDR2 is SAAADI. This CDR3 is 14 amino acids long. The chain's CDR3 is CSSRSGGVYQPQHF. The CDR3 region has the DNA TGCTCCAGCAGGTCAGGGGGCGTTTATCAGCCCCAGCATTTT.

There are many counts of this clone. The chain combines TRBV10-3 with TRBJ2-3; D is possibly TRBD2 (5 bases). The CDR3 is 15 residues long. CDR1 is ENHRY and CDR2 is SYGVKD in the germline V gene. V lost 3 bases, J lost 3 bases, and 13 bases lay in between. The CDR3 nucleotides are TGTGCCATCAGTGACCGGTCTGGGGAGACAGATACGCAGTATTTT. Protein: CAISDRSGETDTQYF.

V and J are TRBV14 and TRBJ2-1, with D perhaps matching TRBD2 (6 bases). Trimming pared 1 base from V and 5 bases from J, leaving 9 bases between. Per germline, CDR1 SGHDN and CDR2 FVKESK. This CDR3 comprises 14 residues. CDR3 coding DNA: TGTGCCAGCAGCCAAGCAGGGAGGAACAATGAGCAGTTCTTC. Protein sequence: CASSQAGRNNEQFF.

This clone was observed at least ten times. The gene calls are TRBV7-3 and TRBJ2-1; D is uncertain. Germline-derived CDR1 and CDR2 are SGHTA and FQGTGA. The CDR3 totals 13 residues. The ends were cut back, 5 bases at V and 7 bases at J, with 12 bases in the middle. The CDR3 DNA is TGTGCCAGCAGCCTAGGCCCTGGGAATGAGCAGTTCTTC. The encoded protein is CASSLGPGNEQFF. The variable domain in full, with the rest retrieved from reference TRBV7-3 and TRBJ2-1, is GAGVSQTPSNKVTEKGKYVELRCDPISGHTALYWYRQSLGQGPEFLIYFQGTGAADDSGLPNDRFFAVRPEGSVSTLKIQRTERGDSAVYLCASSLGPGNEQFFGPGTRLTVL.

This clone came up many times. The chain uses TRBV6-1 and TRBJ1-1, with D hard to call. Trimming removed 6 bases from V and 1 base from J, with 9 bases in between. The length of the CDR3 is 13 residues. Germline CDR1 MNHNS, CDR2 SASEGT. The CDR3 spells CASSPAENTEAFF. The CDR3 DNA follows: TGTGCCAGCAGCCCCGCGGAGAACACTGAAGCTTTCTTT.

This clone has a count of ten or more. The CDR3 sequence is CASSHGVAGVRSYNEQFF. The CDR3 region has the DNA TGTGCCAGCAGCCACGGGGTAGCGGGAGTGCGCTCCTACAATGAGCAGTTCTTC. This rearrangement joins TRBV5-6 to TRBJ2-1, with TRBD2 identical over 9 bases. Trimming removed 4 bases from V and 0 bases from J; junction bases left unmatched: 11. CDR1 is SGHDT, CDR2 YYEEEE, per germline. The CDR3 has 18 residues.

At least ten counts were recorded for this clone. The chain is built from TRBV7-2 and TRBJ1-5; D not certain. V was cut by 4 bases and J by 0 bases, with 7 bases left in between. This CDR3 comprises 14 residues. Germline assignment: CDR1 SGHTA and CDR2 FQGNSA. The CDR3 DNA reads as TGTGCCAGCAGCTGGGATCATAGCAATCAGCCCCAGCATTTT. This sequence encodes CASSWDHSNQPQHF.

The rearrangement links TRBV20-1 to TRBJ2-2; D is possibly TRBD2 (6 bases). CDR3 size: 17 residues. Trimming took off 6 bases at V and 0 bases at J, with 20 bases between the two ends. Germline CDR1 is DFQATT and CDR2 is SNEGSKA (reference sequence). Here the CDR3 reads CSANLFGSGSNTGELFF. In nucleotides, the CDR3 is TGCAGTGCCAACCTCTTTGGTAGCGGTTCGAACACCGGGGAGCTGTTTTTT.

This clone was counted ten times or more. This rearrangement joins TRBV11-2 to TRBJ2-1, with 16 bases aligning to TRBD2. From germline, CDR1 is SGHAT and CDR2 FQNNGV. CDR3 size: 17 residues. With 0 bases clipped from V and 9 bases from J, the junction kept 5 bases outside the gene matches. The CDR3 region is CASSLEGGTSGRGEQFF. In DNA form, the CDR3 reads TGTGCCAGCAGCTTAGAAGGGGGGACTAGCGGGAGGGGTGAGCAGTTCTTC.

CDR3 loop: CSARGKGGVSSYEQYF. In DNA form, the CDR3 reads TGCAGTGCTAGAGGGAAGGGAGGGGTGAGTTCCTACGAGCAGTACTTC. The chain has TRBV20-1 and TRBJ2-7; 7 nucleotides agree with TRBD2. The V and J ends lost 1 base and 1 base, in that order; junction bases with no gene match: 10. The length of the CDR3 is 16 residues. Germline CDR1 and CDR2: DFQATT and SNEGSKA (reference sequence).